The entry that follows covers one TCR beta chain sequence. Its specificity is unknown. The sample comes from a study of T-cell reconstitution after alpha-beta-depleted transplantation in children. Trimming took 2 bases from V and 0 from J; bases not matched to a gene: 2. The CDR3 runs to 15 residues. From germline, CDR1 is LNHNV and CDR2 YYDKDF (reference sequence). Whole-study results and caveats: Once a year had passed after transplant, T-cell counts and diversity came mostly from newly produced T cells. Where alpha-beta T cells came from about two months after transplant was reportedly several hundred expanded graft clones. At day 60, the high TCRbeta diversity found in some patients originated from recipient T cells and thymic progenitors that had survived.

Unique molecular identifiers were built into the TCRbeta library. A single record per CDR3 protein comes from TCRdb applying MiXCR to the PCR reads. The sample carries roughly 310,000 distinct CDR3 sequences, around 25% recorded once. The TCR originated in a male patient younger than 18 who had a stem cell transplant for acute lymphoblastic leukemia, so the T cells may come from the graft donor. The J gene is TRBJ2-7, the V gene TRBV15, with 9 bases fitting TRBD2. Sequenced here: PBMCs, mostly from graft donor cells, sampled 180 days after TCRalphabeta/CD19-depleted stem cell transplant. CDR3 nucleotides: TGTGCCACCAGCAGATCGACTAGCGGCTCCTACGAGCAGTACTTC. As protein: CATSRSTSGSYEQYF.